The 15 T cell receptor beta chains below come from one sample, sequenced in a study of T cells after yellow fever vaccination. TCRdb used MiXCR to reprocess the 5' RACE reads, holding one entry per CDR3 protein. The data contain about 230,000 distinct CDR3 sequences, around 6.7% of them singletons. The sample here was CD4+ T cells sorted from PBMCs, taken on the day of the yellow fever booster vaccination. The receptor set was obtained from a man aged 30 to 39 who received the YFV17D yellow fever vaccine.

This clonotype occurred a few times. J is TRBJ1-4 and V is TRBV5-1; the D is unclear. V was pared by 3 bases and J by 6 bases, with 18 bases between. Germline CDR1 reads SGHRS; CDR2 reads YFSETQ. The CDR3 has 16 residues. The CDR3 reads CASSSKLVTNDEKLFF. CDR3 DNA: TGCGCCAGCAGCTCGAAATTGGTTACAAACGATGAAAAACTGTTTTTT. The full variable domain, in which reference TRBV5-1 and TRBJ1-4 provide the parts outside the CDR3, is KAGVTQTPRYLIKTRGQQVTLSCSPISGHRSVSWYQQTPGQGLQFLFEYFSETQRNKGNFPGRFSGRQFSNSRSEMNVSTLELGDSALYLCASSSKLVTNDEKLFFGSGTQLSVL.

This clonotype was observed a handful of times. This sequence joins TRBV6-5 and TRBJ2-7; D is possibly TRBD1 or TRBD2 (5 bases each). Germline V gene lookup returns CDR1 MNHEY and CDR2 SVGAGI. Trimming shortened V by 0 bases and J by 6 bases, and 15 bases separated the two germline ends. The CDR3 covers 15 residues. Here the CDR3 DNA reads TGTGCCAGCAGTTACTCCGCGAGGGGCACGGGCGAGCAGTACTTC. Its translation is CASSYSARGTGEQYF.

This clonotype has just a few counts. The gene calls are TRBV20-1 and TRBJ2-1; 10 bases fit TRBD2. Germline CDR1 reads DFQATT; CDR2 reads SNEGSKA (reference sequence). J was trimmed by 2 bases and V by 6 bases; bases with no gene match: 10. The CDR3 length is 16 residues. The DNA of the CDR3 is TGCAGTGCCCTACCGGGACTAGCGCGGGCCTACAATGAGCAGTTCTTC. It translates to CSALPGLARAYNEQFF.

The CDR3 sequence: CASSSPWTSAGNTEAFF. In DNA form, the CDR3 reads TGTGCCAGCAGCTCCCCCTGGACCTCCGCGGGAAACACTGAAGCTTTCTTT. The rearrangement links TRBV7-8 to TRBJ1-1, with unresolved D. V lost 4 bases and J 2 bases, leaving 20 bases between the germline ends. Germline V lookup: CDR1 SGHVS, CDR2 FQNEAQ. This CDR3 spans 17 amino acids.

There are many counts of this clonotype. The chain links TRBV20-1 to TRBJ2-2; possibly TRBD2 for D (7 bases). The germline CDR1 and CDR2 sequences are DFQATT and SNEGSKA (reference sequence). Trimming stripped 3 bases from V and 2 bases from J, with 13 bases between. The CDR3 has 15 residues. The CDR3 DNA is TGCAGTGCTAGGGCGGGGGCGAAAAACACCGGGGAGCTGTTTTTT. Amino acid sequence: CSARAGAKNTGELFF.

This clonotype was seen repeatedly, ten times or more. The chain combines TRBV7-9 with TRBJ2-1; unclear D gene. CDR1 and CDR2 from the germline V gene are SEHNR and FQNEAQ (reference sequence). V lost 5 bases to trimming and J lost 1 base, with 9 bases between them. The CDR3 extends over 14 amino acids. CDR3 sequence (DNA): TGTGCCAGCAGCCCCTATGGTTCCTACAATGAGCAGTTCTTC. Translation gives CASSPYGSYNEQFF.

The V and J genes are TRBV7-2 and TRBJ1-5; the D is unclear. The CDR3 extends over 13 amino acids. Germline CDR1 and CDR2: SGHTA and FQGNSA. The ends were cut back, 8 bases at V and 6 bases at J, with 14 bases in the middle. CDR3 in amino acids: CASATGSAQPQHF. In DNA form, the CDR3 reads TGTGCCAGCGCAACCGGGTCAGCTCAGCCCCAGCATTTT.

V gene TRBV5-1 combines with J gene TRBJ2-3, with 11 bases aligning to TRBD1. The V segment lost 4 bases and the J segment 6 bases; nucleotides outside the gene matches: 4. The germline V gene has CDR1 SGHRS and CDR2 YFSETQ. The CDR3 has 14 residues. The CDR3 DNA follows: TGCGCCAGCAGCCGGACAGGGGGCATGGATACGCAGTATTTT. Residues: CASSRTGGMDTQYF.

This clonotype was seen a few times. CDR3 coding DNA: TGTGCCAGCAGCCCACCGACAGGGATCGGGGAGCTGTTTTTT. This codes for CASSPPTGIGELFF. The V and J genes are TRBV6-1 and TRBJ2-2; 7 nucleotides match TRBD1. The length of the CDR3 is 14 residues. Germline V lookup: CDR1 MNHNS, CDR2 SASEGT. The junction had 8 bases not matched to a gene; V was cut back by 6 bases and J by 7 bases.

This clonotype was picked up a small number of times. V and J are TRBV19 and TRBJ2-7; 9 nucleotides align to TRBD1. Germline V gene data show CDR1 as LNHDA and CDR2 as SQIVND (reference sequence). With 3 bases clipped from V and 4 bases from J, the junction kept 7 bases outside the gene matches. This CDR3 contains 15 residues. CDR3 sequence reads: CASSISGTGLYEQYF. CDR3 sequence (DNA): TGTGCCAGTAGTATCTCCGGGACAGGGCTTTACGAGCAGTACTTC.

In this sample, this clonotype turned up a few times. V and J are TRBV21-1 and TRBJ2-5; TRBD1 is taken as the D call from the table, unchecked against the DNA. TRBV21-1 is an annotated pseudogene. CDR3 size: 16 residues. CDR3 residues: CASSKALGGREETQYF. The CDR3 DNA reads as TGTGCCAGCAGCAAAGCGCTAGGGGGCCGGGAAGAGACCCAGTACTTC.

This clonotype has only a few counts. This chain joins TRBV20-1 and TRBJ2-5; perhaps TRBD2 as D (7 bases). From germline, CDR1 is DFQATT and CDR2 SNEGSKA (reference sequence). This CDR3 has 14 residues. V lost 2 bases and J 5 bases, leaving 15 bases between the germline ends. The CDR3 bases are TGCAGTGCTAGATCTGGAGGGGGGGCGGAGACCCAGTACTTC. Its protein product is CSARSGGGAETQYF.

This clonotype is termed medium-sized. The V gene is TRBV29-1, the J gene TRBJ2-1; 9 nucleotides line up with TRBD1. The junction had 3 bases not matched to a gene; V was cut back by 6 bases and J by 6 bases. In germline, CDR1 is SQVTM, CDR2 ANQGSEA. This CDR3 is 12 amino acids long. The CDR3 region is CSVQQGANEQFF. Written as DNA, the CDR3 is TGCAGCGTGCAACAGGGGGCCAATGAGCAGTTCTTC.

This clonotype was seen a handful of times. The rearrangement links TRBV18 to TRBJ1-4; no clear D. The ends were cut back, 4 bases at V and 14 bases at J, with 11 bases in the middle. This CDR3 is 11 amino acids long. Germline V CDR1 and CDR2: KGHSH, LQKENI. The CDR3 bases are TGTGCCAGCTCACGTGACCTAGCTCTGTTTTTT. It is translated as CASSRDLALFF.

J is TRBJ2-3 and V is TRBV18, with 7 bases identical to TRBD2. This CDR3 region has 15 residues. Trimming at V came to 3 bases and at J to 0 bases, leaving 3 bases not matched to a gene. Per germline, CDR1 KGHSH and CDR2 LQKENI. This CDR3 reads CASSPQAGSTDTQYF. The CDR3 nucleotides read TGTGCCAGCTCACCGCAAGCGGGAAGCACAGATACGCAGTATTTT.